Shown below are 5 T cell receptor beta chains from a single sample sequenced in a study of blood T cell repertoires in COVID-19. The protocol was immunoSEQ multiplex PCR, while the TCRdb copy is restricted to in-frame clones and leaves out a portion. Of around 280,000 clones in the sample, under 90% were seen once. Input material: PBMCs or T cells enriched from blood (not recorded which). The receptors here all came from a woman aged 40 to 50 who had recovered from COVID-19.

This chain links TRBV3-1 (or the pseudogene TRBV3-2) with TRBJ2-1; D perhaps matches TRBD2 (6 bases). V lost 0 bases, J lost 0 bases, and 9 bases lay in between. This CDR3 contains 16 residues. Germline V gene sequence: CDR1 LGHDT, CDR2 YNNKEL (reference sequence). The CDR3 DNA reads as TGTGCCAGCAGCCAAGATGTGGGGGGCTCCTACAATGAGCAGTTCTTC. Its protein product is CASSQDVGGSYNEQFF.

This chain links TRBV5-5 with TRBJ1-2, with TRBD1 identical over 9 bases. This CDR3 is 13 amino acids long. Germline lookup yields CDR1 SGHKS and CDR2 YYEKEE (reference sequence). The trim removed 1 base at V and 8 bases at J, leaving 3 bases unmatched. The CDR3, as DNA: TGTGCCAGCAGCTTGCAACAGGGGGCCGGCTACACCTTC. It translates to CASSLQQGAGYTF. Full variable domain (remainder filled in from reference TRBV5-5 and TRBJ1-2): DAGVTQSPTHLIKTRGQQVTLRCSPISGHKSVSWYQQVLGQGPQFIFQYYEKEERGRGNFPDRFSARQFPNYSSELNVNALLLGDSALYLCASSLQQGAGYTFGSGTRLTVV.

This chain uses TRBV7-8 with TRBJ2-1; 10 nucleotides agree with TRBD2. The CDR3 contains 17 residues. Trimming cost V 2 bases and J 12 bases; bases outside gene matches: 16. Germline-derived CDR1 and CDR2 are SGHVS and FQNEAQ. CDR3: CASSLNSPGASGGAQFF. CDR3 nucleotides: TGTGCCAGCAGCTTAAACTCTCCTGGAGCTAGCGGGGGAGCGCAGTTCTTC.

This chain connects TRBV27 to TRBJ2-3; tentative D call: TRBD2 (7 bases). V lost 5 bases and J 5 bases, leaving 14 bases between the germline ends. Germline V lookup: CDR1 MNHEY, CDR2 SMNVEV (reference sequence). CDR3 length equals 14 residues. The DNA of the CDR3 is TGTGCCAGCAGTGCCCAAGGGGGGGGAGATACGCAGTATTTT. It specifies CASSAQGGGDTQYF.

The table lists this clone with a count of one. The gene calls are TRBV5-1 and TRBJ1-1, with TRBD1 matching over 7 bases. The CDR3 runs 14 residues. The germline V gene has CDR1 SGHRS and CDR2 YFSETQ. J was trimmed by 4 bases and V by 0 bases; bases with no gene match: 3. The DNA for the CDR3 is TGCGCCAGCAGCTTGGAGACAGGGAGCACTGAAGCTTTCTTT. Encoded protein: CASSLETGSTEAFF.